Listed below are T cell receptor beta chains from one sample, sequenced in a study of long-term antiretroviral therapy in people with HIV. Measured with immunoSEQ multiplex PCR; TCRdb has only the in-frame clones, and not every one. This repertoire shows tens of thousands of clones, around 85% found once; its top ten account for around 5.1%. Sequenced here: unsorted PBMCs, sampled 1.5 years after starting antiretroviral therapy. The receptors stem from a young man with HIV. Both conserved end residues are part of each CDR3. The D gene is left open where the match is weak. Size is omitted from some rows. Given values are once, few, many or a class for expanded clones.

D gene	clone size	V gene	J gene	CDR3 protein	CDR3 DNA
-	-	TRBV28	TRBJ1-4	CASSRQGTLDKLFF	TGTGCCAGCAGCCGTCAGGGGACGCTGGATAAACTGTTTTTT
-	-	TRBV6-5	TRBJ1-2	CASSYLRHGPGYTF	TGTGCCAGCAGTTACTTGCGGCATGGGCCTGGCTACACCTTC
-	-	TRBV7-7	TRBJ2-3	CASSLSDRDTNTQYF	TGTGCTAGCAGCTTGTCCGACCGGGACACAAATACGCAGTATTTT
-	-	TRBV2	TRBJ2-7	CASSEEGAGGLEQYF	TGTGCCAGCAGTGAAGAGGGCGCCGGGGGCCTCGAGCAGTACTTC
-	few	TRBV19	TRBJ1-2	CASTTALYGYTF	TGTGCCAGTACGACAGCCCTCTATGGCTACACCTTC
-	few	TRBV5-6	TRBJ1-4	CASSLAGHEKLFF	TGTGCCAGCAGCTTGGCAGGGCATGAAAAACTGTTTTTT
TRBD2	few	TRBV5-4	TRBJ2-1	CASSLTSGPYNEQFF	TGTGCCAGCAGCTTGACTAGCGGCCCCTACAATGAGCAGTTCTTC
-	-	TRBV27	TRBJ2-7	CASSSRQAYEQYF	TGTGCCAGCAGTTCCCGACAGGCCTACGAGCAGTACTTC
-	-	TRBV21-1	TRBJ1-2	CASSNTTSGRGYTF	TGTGCCAGCAGCAACACGACGAGTGGAAGAGGCTACACCTTC
-	once	TRBV9	TRBJ1-1	CASSPPAATKEAFF	TGTGCCAGCAGCCCACCCGCTGCAACCAAAGAAGCTTTCTTT
-	-	TRBV7-8	TRBJ2-7	CASSLLRRLGEQYF	TGTGCCAGCAGCCTACTGAGGCGGTTGGGGGAGCAGTACTTC
-	-	TRBV2	TRBJ1-2	CASTRGGMAGYTF	TGTGCCAGCACCCGTGGAGGGATGGCTGGCTACACCTTC
-	few	TRBV5-1	TRBJ2-2	CASSFQGAGELFF	TGCGCCAGCAGTTTCCAGGGCGCCGGGGAGCTGTTTTTT
-	-	TRBV18	TRBJ2-2	CASSRDRNTGELFF	TGTGCCAGCTCACGAGATAGGAACACCGGGGAGCTGTTTTTT
TRBD1	-	TRBV19	TRBJ1-4	CASSKGQATNEKLFF	TGTGCCAGTAGTAAGGGACAGGCAACTAATGAAAAACTGTTTTTT
TRBD1	-	TRBV7-6	TRBJ2-1	CASSYARGVGGYEQFF	TGTGCCAGCAGCTACGCTAGGGGAGTAGGGGGCTATGAGCAGTTCTTC
TRBD1	once	TRBV2	TRBJ1-2	CATSGGYGYTF	TGTGCCACCTCAGGGGGCTATGGCTACACCTTC
-	-	TRBV27	TRBJ1-2	CASSLSVRNYGYTF	TGTGCCAGCAGTTTATCGGTCCGGAACTATGGCTACACCTTC
-	few	TRBV28	TRBJ1-2	CASSTTRNYGYTF	TGTGCCAGCAGTACGACAAGGAACTATGGCTACACCTTC
-	-	TRBV4-3	TRBJ2-7	CASSQDWASYEQYF	TGCGCCAGCAGCCAAGATTGGGCTTCCTACGAGCAGTACTTC
TRBD1	-	TRBV27	TRBJ2-7	CASSYGAPTGTGSYEQYF	TGTGCCAGCAGTTACGGGGCCCCTACCGGGACAGGGAGCTACGAGCAGTACTTC
-	-	TRBV28	TRBJ1-4	CASSNIGQPKLFF	TGTGCCAGCAGTAATATTGGACAGCCTAAACTGTTTTTT
-	-	TRBV28	TRBJ2-7	CASSFLALGNYEQYF	TGTGCCAGCAGTTTTCTCGCACTGGGAAACTACGAGCAGTACTTC
-	-	TRBV6-6	TRBJ2-5	CASNTRQETQYF	TGTGCCAGCAATACTAGGCAAGAGACCCAGTACTTC
-	-	TRBV10-2	TRBJ2-3	CASSTSTAGGTQYF	TGCGCCAGCAGTACCAGCACAGCGGGCGGTACGCAGTATTTT
-	-	TRBV5-1	TRBJ1-1	CASSPRQNTEAFF	TGCGCCAGCAGCCCGAGACAAAACACTGAAGCTTTCTTT